Listed below are T cell receptor beta chains from one sample, sequenced in a study of identical twins. TCRdb analysed the 5' RACE reads with MiXCR anew, one entry per CDR3 protein. The sample shows approximately 94,000 distinct CDR3 sequences, just under 6% of them seen only once. Sequencing was carried out using memory T cells sorted from blood. These receptors came from a woman aged 45 to 65 in good health. The CDR3 runs from the conserved cysteine through the conserved F or W. The D gene is left open where the match is weak. Part of the rows lack a size; the others show once, few, many or a class for expanded clones.

CDR3 DNA: TGTGCCAGCAGCGGCTCCCAGGACACGCCCCAGCATTTT
CDR3 protein: CASSGSQDTPQHF
J gene: TRBJ1-5
D gene: -
V gene: TRBV11-1
clone size: many

CDR3 DNA: TGTGCCAGCCAACCCTCGGCCGACTCTGGAAACACCATATATTTT
CDR3 protein: CASQPSADSGNTIYF
J gene: TRBJ1-3
D gene: -
V gene: TRBV3-1
clone size: many

CDR3 DNA: TGTGCCAGCAGTTGGCGCGACTTTCAGCAGTATTTT
CDR3 protein: CASSWRDFQQYF
J gene: TRBJ2-3
D gene: -
V gene: TRBV2
clone size: few

CDR3 DNA: TGCAGCGTTGAGTCAGGGGCCGATACGCAGTATTTT
CDR3 protein: CSVESGADTQYF
J gene: TRBJ2-3
D gene: -
V gene: TRBV29-1
clone size: many

CDR3 DNA: TGCAGTGCTAGAGAGCTAGCGGGCCCGAACACCGGGGAGCTGTTTTTT
CDR3 protein: CSARELAGPNTGELFF
J gene: TRBJ2-2
D gene: TRBD2
V gene: TRBV20-1
clone size: many

CDR3 DNA: TGCGCCAGCAGCTTGGGACATGGCCCGACCCAGTACTTC
CDR3 protein: CASSLGHGPTQYF
J gene: TRBJ2-5
D gene: -
V gene: TRBV5-1
clone size: few

CDR3 DNA: TGCGCCAGCAGCCAAGACCAGATTAACACCGGGGAGCTGTTTTTT
CDR3 protein: CASSQDQINTGELFF
J gene: TRBJ2-2
D gene: -
V gene: TRBV4-1
clone size: -

CDR3 DNA: TGCAGCGTTTCGTCGTATCCCCAAGAGACCCAGTACTTC
CDR3 protein: CSVSSYPQETQYF
J gene: TRBJ2-5
D gene: -
V gene: TRBV29-1
clone size: many

CDR3 DNA: TGTGCCAGCAGACAGAGCGGTTACACAGATACGCAGTATTTT
CDR3 protein: CASRQSGYTDTQYF
J gene: TRBJ2-3
D gene: -
V gene: TRBV7-3
clone size: few

CDR3 DNA: TGCGCCAGCAGCCCAATGGGACAGGGGAACACTGAAGCTTTCTTT
CDR3 protein: CASSPMGQGNTEAFF
J gene: TRBJ1-1
D gene: TRBD1
V gene: TRBV4-1
clone size: many

CDR3 DNA: TGTGCCAGCAGTCCATACAGGGGGCTGAAAGGCTACACCTTC
CDR3 protein: CASSPYRGLKGYTF
J gene: TRBJ1-2
D gene: TRBD1
V gene: TRBV27
clone size: -

CDR3 DNA: TGTGCCACCAGCAGAGATTTGGATACGCAGTATTTT
CDR3 protein: CATSRDLDTQYF
J gene: TRBJ2-3
D gene: -
V gene: TRBV15
clone size: many

CDR3 DNA: TGTGCCTGGAGTGTGAACGGGGGGCAGCCCCAGCATTTT
CDR3 protein: CAWSVNGGQPQHF
J gene: TRBJ1-5
D gene: -
V gene: TRBV30
clone size: many

CDR3 DNA: TGTGCCTGGAGTGTGGCGGGGTCCAAAAACATTCAGTACTTC
CDR3 protein: CAWSVAGSKNIQYF
J gene: TRBJ2-4
D gene: -
V gene: TRBV30
clone size: many

CDR3 DNA: TGCGCCTCCTTCACCGGGACAGGCCTCACAGATACGCAGTATTTT
CDR3 protein: CASFTGTGLTDTQYF
J gene: TRBJ2-3
D gene: TRBD1
V gene: TRBV5-1
clone size: many

CDR3 DNA: TGTGCCAGCAGCCACTACAGGACGGGGACTGGCTACACCTTC
CDR3 protein: CASSHYRTGTGYTF
J gene: TRBJ1-2
D gene: -
V gene: TRBV11-1
clone size: many

CDR3 DNA: TGCAGTGCTACAAGGCGGGAGGGCCTTGGCGAGACCCAGTACTTC
CDR3 protein: CSATRREGLGETQYF
J gene: TRBJ2-5
D gene: TRBD2
V gene: TRBV20-1
clone size: many

CDR3 DNA: TGCAGTGCTAGTGGGACTACAGCAAACCAAGAGACCCAGTACTTC
CDR3 protein: CSASGTTANQETQYF
J gene: TRBJ2-5
D gene: TRBD2
V gene: TRBV20-1
clone size: many

CDR3 DNA: TGTGCCAGCAGCGCTCTGGGGACTAGCGGGAGTAGGTCCGGGGAGCTGTTTTTT
CDR3 protein: CASSALGTSGSRSGELFF
J gene: TRBJ2-2
D gene: TRBD2
V gene: TRBV2
clone size: many

CDR3 DNA: TGTGCCAGCAGCTTAGCTGGGCGGGGACAGGGTCATGTTGAGCAGTTCTTC
CDR3 protein: CASSLAGRGQGHVEQFF
J gene: TRBJ2-1
D gene: TRBD1
V gene: TRBV7-8
clone size: many

CDR3 DNA: TGTGCCAGCAGCCAAGTCGGGTTCGGGAACACCATATATTTT
CDR3 protein: CASSQVGFGNTIYF
J gene: TRBJ1-3
D gene: -
V gene: TRBV14
clone size: many

CDR3 DNA: TGTGCCAGCATGGGCTGGAGGGCGAACACCGGGGAGCTGTTTTTT
CDR3 protein: CASMGWRANTGELFF
J gene: TRBJ2-2
D gene: -
V gene: TRBV27
clone size: many

CDR3 DNA: TGTGCCAGCAGTTCCCCGGGACAGGGCTCCCCCTACGAGCAGTACTTC
CDR3 protein: CASSSPGQGSPYEQYF
J gene: TRBJ2-7
D gene: TRBD1
V gene: TRBV6-6
clone size: many

CDR3 DNA: TGTGCCAGCAGTTTATCTCGGGGGTTGCGTTATGACTATGGCTACACCTTC
CDR3 protein: CASSLSRGLRYDYGYTF
J gene: TRBJ1-2
D gene: -
V gene: TRBV12-3/TRBV12-4
clone size: many

CDR3 DNA: TGTGCCAGCAGTTTTTCAGGACTAGCGGGAAAGGGATTTTTC
CDR3 protein: CASSFSGLAGKGFF
J gene: TRBJ2-1
D gene: TRBD2
V gene: TRBV27
clone size: many

CDR3 DNA: TGCGCCAGCAGCTCCAGGAGGGGACAGGGGACGAACACCGGGGAGCTGTTTTTT
CDR3 protein: CASSSRRGQGTNTGELFF
J gene: TRBJ2-2
D gene: TRBD1
V gene: TRBV5-1
clone size: -

CDR3 DNA: TGCGCCAGCAGCTTGGCCTTAGGTGAGCAGTTCTTC
CDR3 protein: CASSLALGEQFF
J gene: TRBJ2-1
D gene: -
V gene: TRBV5-1
clone size: many

CDR3 DNA: TGTGCCAGCAGCGTAGGGGGTCCAGGGTATGGGGAGACCCAGTACTTC
CDR3 protein: CASSVGGPGYGETQYF
J gene: TRBJ2-5
D gene: -
V gene: TRBV9
clone size: many

CDR3 DNA: TGTGCCAGCAGCTTATTCAGCGGGAGATCAGATACGCAGTATTTT
CDR3 protein: CASSLFSGRSDTQYF
J gene: TRBJ2-3
D gene: TRBD2
V gene: TRBV11-2
clone size: -

CDR3 DNA: TGTGCCAGCAGGGCCGGTAACTACGAGCAGTACTTC
CDR3 protein: CASRAGNYEQYF
J gene: TRBJ2-7
D gene: -
V gene: TRBV12-3/TRBV12-4
clone size: many

CDR3 DNA: TGTGCCAGCAGCCAAGATTTAATAGGACATGGGAACACTGAAGCTTTCTTT
CDR3 protein: CASSQDLIGHGNTEAFF
J gene: TRBJ1-1
D gene: -
V gene: TRBV3-1
clone size: many

CDR3 DNA: TGTGCCAGCACCAGGACTAGCGCCGGGGAGCTGTTTTTT
CDR3 protein: CASTRTSAGELFF
J gene: TRBJ2-2
D gene: TRBD2
V gene: TRBV12-3/TRBV12-4
clone size: many

CDR3 DNA: TGCAGTGCCCCGACTAGCGGGAGGGTCAACGAGCAGTTCTTC
CDR3 protein: CSAPTSGRVNEQFF
J gene: TRBJ2-1
D gene: TRBD2
V gene: TRBV20-1
clone size: many

CDR3 DNA: TGCGCCAGCAGCCATCCTACTAGCGGATCCTACGAGCAGTACTTC
CDR3 protein: CASSHPTSGSYEQYF
J gene: TRBJ2-7
D gene: TRBD2
V gene: TRBV4-1
clone size: many

CDR3 DNA: TGCAGTGCCCCGAGGATAAGCGGGTCCATCAATGAGCAGTTCTTC
CDR3 protein: CSAPRISGSINEQFF
J gene: TRBJ2-1
D gene: -
V gene: TRBV20-1
clone size: many

CDR3 DNA: TGCGCCAGCATAGAAAGCTCCTACAATGAGCAGTTCTTC
CDR3 protein: CASIESSYNEQFF
J gene: TRBJ2-1
D gene: -
V gene: TRBV10-2
clone size: -

CDR3 DNA: TGTGCCAGCACCCCGGGGGAAAAACTGTTTTTT
CDR3 protein: CASTPGEKLFF
J gene: TRBJ1-4
D gene: -
V gene: TRBV28
clone size: many

CDR3 DNA: TGCGCCAGCAGCCTAAGGAACAGAGGAGGAACAGATACGCAGTATTTT
CDR3 protein: CASSLRNRGGTDTQYF
J gene: TRBJ2-3
D gene: -
V gene: TRBV5-1
clone size: -

CDR3 DNA: TGTGCCAGCAGCCAAGTTAGCGGGAGATGGGAGCAGTACTTC
CDR3 protein: CASSQVSGRWEQYF
J gene: TRBJ2-7
D gene: TRBD2
V gene: TRBV3-1
clone size: -

CDR3 DNA: TGTGCCAGCATTCACAGGGCCGCCATGAACACTGAAGCTTTCTTT
CDR3 protein: CASIHRAAMNTEAFF
J gene: TRBJ1-1
D gene: -
V gene: TRBV7-9
clone size: many

CDR3 DNA: TGTGCCAGGCGCGAGGGCTATGGCTACACCTTC
CDR3 protein: CARREGYGYTF
J gene: TRBJ1-2
D gene: -
V gene: TRBV30
clone size: many

CDR3 DNA: TGTGCCAGCAGCTTAGCAAGCGGGAGTCACAATGAGCAGTTCTTC
CDR3 protein: CASSLASGSHNEQFF
J gene: TRBJ2-1
D gene: TRBD2
V gene: TRBV7-2
clone size: many

CDR3 DNA: TGTGCCACCCGGACGACGGGCACTCAAGAGACCCAGTACTTC
CDR3 protein: CATRTTGTQETQYF
J gene: TRBJ2-5
D gene: -
V gene: TRBV27
clone size: many

CDR3 DNA: TGCAGTGCCCAGCGGGAGCTCTATGAGCAGTTCTTC
CDR3 protein: CSAQRELYEQFF
J gene: TRBJ2-1
D gene: TRBD2
V gene: TRBV20-1
clone size: many

CDR3 DNA: TGTGCCAGCAGGGTCGGGCTAGCGGCCTCTAATGAGCAGTTCTTC
CDR3 protein: CASRVGLAASNEQFF
J gene: TRBJ2-1
D gene: TRBD2
V gene: TRBV27
clone size: few

CDR3 DNA: TGTGCCAGGGGGCGGGAGCCAAGCTCCTACGAGCAGTACTTC
CDR3 protein: CARGREPSSYEQYF
J gene: TRBJ2-7
D gene: TRBD2
V gene: TRBV2
clone size: -

CDR3 DNA: TGTGCCACCAGTGATTTAGCGGGAGGCACAGAGACCCAGTACTTC
CDR3 protein: CATSDLAGGTETQYF
J gene: TRBJ2-5
D gene: TRBD2
V gene: TRBV24-1
clone size: many

CDR3 DNA: TGTGCCTGGGAGATGAGCACCCTTACCGGGGAGCTGTTTTTT
CDR3 protein: CAWEMSTLTGELFF
J gene: TRBJ2-2
D gene: -
V gene: TRBV30
clone size: few

CDR3 DNA: TGCGCCAGCAGCTTGAATTGGGGTGGCTCCTACGAGCAGTACTTC
CDR3 protein: CASSLNWGGSYEQYF
J gene: TRBJ2-7
D gene: -
V gene: TRBV5-1
clone size: -

CDR3 DNA: TGTGCCAGCAGTCCCGGACAGGGGGCAAAACCGGAGCAGTTCTTC
CDR3 protein: CASSPGQGAKPEQFF
J gene: TRBJ2-1
D gene: TRBD1
V gene: TRBV12-3/TRBV12-4
clone size: many

CDR3 DNA: TGTGCCACCTTCGGGGGCAATCAGCCCCAGCATTTT
CDR3 protein: CATFGGNQPQHF
J gene: TRBJ1-5
D gene: -
V gene: TRBV24-1
clone size: many

CDR3 DNA: TGTGCCATCAGTGATTGGAAAGCGGGCACAGATACGCAGTATTTT
CDR3 protein: CAISDWKAGTDTQYF
J gene: TRBJ2-3
D gene: -
V gene: TRBV10-3
clone size: many